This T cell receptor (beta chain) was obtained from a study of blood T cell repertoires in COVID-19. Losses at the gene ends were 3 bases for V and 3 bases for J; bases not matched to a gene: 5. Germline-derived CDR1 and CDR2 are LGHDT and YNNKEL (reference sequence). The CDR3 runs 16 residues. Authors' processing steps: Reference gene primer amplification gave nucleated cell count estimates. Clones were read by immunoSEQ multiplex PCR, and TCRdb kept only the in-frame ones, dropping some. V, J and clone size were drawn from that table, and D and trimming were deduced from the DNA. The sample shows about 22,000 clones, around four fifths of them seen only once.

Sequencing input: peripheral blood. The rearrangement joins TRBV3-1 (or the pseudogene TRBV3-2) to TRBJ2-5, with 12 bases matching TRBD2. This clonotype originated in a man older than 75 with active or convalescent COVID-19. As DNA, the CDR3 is TGTGCCAGCAGCCACTGGAGACTAGCGGGGGAAGAGACCCAGTACTTC. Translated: CASSHWRLAGEETQYF.